This T cell receptor (beta chain) was found in a study of T cells in Graves' hyperthyroidism and ophthalmopathy. The wider study: The authors collected peripheral blood at initial diagnosis, before any treatment.

Points from the study as a whole: In the analysis, a 13 V-J model separated ophthalmopathy from stable hyperthyroidism. Among thyroid clonotypes expanded above 0.001, most also appeared in blood.

Amplified regions were TCR beta CDR3 sequences from RNA transcripts. TCR CDR3 underwent first-round RT-PCR with the HTBI primer set. TCRdb reanalysed the multiplex PCR reads using MiXCR and keeps one entry per CDR3 protein. The data hold about 530,000 distinct CDR3 sequences, with over 15% observed a single time. Remarks on this clonotype: Its specificity is not known.

The germline gives CDR1 MNHNY, CDR2 SVGAGI (reference sequence). The CDR3 spans 15 residues. V lost 0 bases and J 6 bases, leaving 14 bases between the germline ends. The chain carries TRBV6-6 and TRBJ1-1; D uncertain. The sample consisted of blood. This clonotype originated in a woman in her late teens or twenties with Graves' ophthalmopathy. This CDR3 reads CASSYSRPSSPEAFF. In DNA form, the CDR3 reads TGTGCCAGCAGTTACTCGAGGCCTTCAAGTCCTGAAGCTTTCTTT.